The present T cell receptor (beta chain) was sequenced within a study of cytomegalovirus exposure and HLA in healthy donors. Study results and caveats: Among TCR beta chains of equal frequency, HLA-associated ones were more clonally expanded in a later analysis.

PCR primers comprised 60 Vbeta and 13 Jbeta primers. Repertoires were generated with immunoSEQ multiplex PCR, while TCRdb's copy carries only in-frame clones and drops some. The sample includes approximately 170,000 clones, 79% of them seen just once. Turning to this clone: The antigen is not known.

Deletions cut 3 bases from V and 2 bases from J, with 5 bases between. This CDR3 region has 12 residues. Germline lookup yields CDR1 MNHNS and CDR2 SASEGT. What was sequenced was PBMCs. The rearrangement uses TRBV6-1 and TRBJ2-7, with no clear D. The receptor was derived from a woman between 18 and 29 years old in good health and CMV-seronegative. The CDR3 DNA sequence: TGTGCCAGCAGTGAGTATCCCTACGAGCAGTACTTC. Translating it yields CASSEYPYEQYF.